The 18 T cell receptor beta chains reported below all come from one sample, sequenced in a study of blood T cell repertoires in COVID-19. Assay: immunoSEQ multiplex PCR; the TCRdb copy retains only in-frame clones and omits some. This table holds 75,000 to 95,000 clones, around 85% found once. Source material: peripheral blood. The receptors shown here come from a man aged 50 to 59 with acute or convalescent COVID-19.

The chain carries TRBV6-6 and TRBJ2-3; 8 positions match TRBD1. CDR3 length: 16 residues. V shed 4 bases, J shed 1 base, and the junction held 7 bases outside the gene matches. From germline, CDR1 is MNHNY and CDR2 SVGAGI (reference sequence). CDR3 sequence (DNA): TGTGCCAGCAGTTTACCAGGGGGCAGGGGCACAGATACGCAGTATTTT. Residues: CASSLPGGRGTDTQYF.

The chain recombines TRBV15 with TRBJ2-5; maybe TRBD2 (6 bases). The CDR3 runs to 15 residues. Trimming shortened V by 1 base and J by 7 bases, and 16 bases separated the two germline ends. CDR1 LNHNV and CDR2 YYDKDF come from the germline V gene (reference sequence). The DNA for the CDR3 is TGTGCCACCAGCAGAGCTGGCACTAGCCAACCGACCCAGTACTTC. It specifies CATSRAGTSQPTQYF.

This chain links TRBV2 with TRBJ1-4, with 9 bases that match TRBD1. The V gene's germline CDR1 is SNHLY and CDR2 FYNNEI. Trimming took 6 bases from V and 4 from J; bases not matched to a gene: 6. There are 15 residues in the CDR3. The CDR3 is CASSADRGVNEKLFF. The CDR3 DNA reads TGTGCCAGCAGCGCGGACAGGGGAGTTAATGAAAAACTGTTTTTT.

V is TRBV24-1 and J is TRBJ1-2, with TRBD1 matching over 8 bases. In germline, CDR1 is KGHDR, CDR2 SFDVKD. The CDR3 covers 15 residues. The V segment lost 4 bases and the J segment 4 bases; nucleotides outside the gene matches: 7. The CDR3 spells CATSDPDRGVYGYTF. CDR3 DNA: TGTGCCACCAGTGACCCCGACAGGGGCGTCTATGGCTACACCTTC.

The chain has TRBV9 and TRBJ2-3; 8 bases are a match to TRBD2. The germline CDR1 and CDR2 sequences are SGDLS and YYNGEE. This CDR3 comprises 17 residues. The V and J ends lost 4 bases and 3 bases, in that order; junction bases with no gene match: 13. The CDR3 is CASSPWGLAGRTDTQYF. The CDR3 nucleotides read TGTGCCAGCAGCCCCTGGGGGTTAGCGGGACGGACAGATACGCAGTATTTT. Full variable domain (remainder filled in from reference TRBV9 and TRBJ2-3): DSGVTQTPKHLITATGQRVTLRCSPRSGDLSVYWYQQSLDQGLQFLIQYYNGEERAKGNILERFSAQQFPDLHSELNLSSLELGDSALYFCASSPWGLAGRTDTQYFGPGTRLTVL.

The rearrangement joins TRBV18 to TRBJ2-2; perhaps TRBD1 as D (6 bases). Trimming removed 1 base from V and 7 bases from J, with 13 bases in between. The germline gives CDR1 KGHSH, CDR2 LQKENI. CDR3 length: 15 amino acids. DNA of the CDR3: TGTGCCAGCTCACCACGGCAGGGACAAGGCGGGGAGCTGTTTTTT. It codes for CASSPRQGQGGELFF.

The V gene is TRBV28, the J gene TRBJ2-1, with 7 nucleotides matching TRBD2. The J segment lost 0 bases and the V segment lost 5 bases, leaving 4 bases of the junction unmatched. Germline-derived CDR1 and CDR2 are MDHEN and SYDVKM. The length of the CDR3 is 15 residues. As DNA, the CDR3 is TGTGCCAGCAGTATCACTAGCGTCTCCTACAATGAGCAGTTCTTC. As protein: CASSITSVSYNEQFF. The whole variable domain, filled in from reference TRBV28 and TRBJ2-1, reads DVKVTQSSRYLVKRTGEKVFLECVQDMDHENMFWYRQDPGLGLRLIYFSYDVKMKEKGDIPEGYSVSREKKERFSLILESASTNQTSMYLCASSITSVSYNEQFFGPGTRLTVL.

This clone was detected only a few times. The chain is built from TRBV6-5 and TRBJ1-1, with 7 nucleotides matching TRBD1. CDR3 length: 16 residues. V lost 2 bases, J lost 1 base, and 7 bases stayed unmatched. Germline CDR1 reads MNHEY; CDR2 reads SVGAGI. For the CDR3, the DNA is TGTGCCAGCAGTTACCCCCGAGGGGGCAGGAACACTGAAGCTTTCTTT. Protein sequence: CASSYPRGGRNTEAFF.

This clone was observed a handful of times. The V call is TRBV21-1, the J call TRBJ2-1; the listed D gene, TRBD2, was not tested against the DNA. TRBV21-1 is flagged as a pseudogene. This CDR3 has 16 amino acids. CDR3 DNA sequence: TGTGCCAGCGCCCCGGGACTCGAAAGCTCCTACAATGAGCAGTTCTTC. Its translation: CASAPGLESSYNEQFF.

The rearrangement joins TRBV5-1 to TRBJ2-7, with 9 bases fitting TRBD1. Germline CDR1 and CDR2: SGHRS and YFSETQ. Germline trimming cut 3 bases from V and 2 bases from J; bases unmatched to any gene: 3. CDR3 length: 14 amino acids. As DNA, the CDR3 is TGCGCCAGCAGCTCCCGGGACAGGGCCTACGAGCAGTACTTC. Translating gives CASSSRDRAYEQYF.

V is TRBV18 and J is TRBJ2-7; weak D call: TRBD1 (6 bases). The CDR3 spans 15 residues. V shed 6 bases and J shed 1 base, with 16 bases lying between them. Germline V gene sequence: CDR1 KGHSH, CDR2 LQKENI. The CDR3 region has the DNA TGTGCCAGCTCCGTCCGGGGACATTCTTCCTACGAGCAGTACTTC. It is translated as CASSVRGHSSYEQYF.

This chain connects TRBV6-5 to TRBJ2-7, with 7 bases fitting TRBD2. With V trimmed by 7 bases and J by 2 bases, 11 bases remained unmatched. In germline, CDR1 is MNHEY, CDR2 SVGAGI. This CDR3 comprises 15 residues. The CDR3 DNA sequence: TGTGCCAGCACCCGAGGGGCGGGGGTCCCCTACGAGCAGTACTTC. This translates into CASTRGAGVPYEQYF.

The rearrangement uses TRBV28 and TRBJ1-1; 12 positions agree with TRBD1. CDR3 length: 15 amino acids. V lost 5 bases, J lost 4 bases, and 5 bases stayed unmatched. In germline, CDR1 is MDHEN, CDR2 SYDVKM. The chain's CDR3 is CASSTGTGGITEAFF. CDR3 DNA: TGTGCCAGCAGTACCGGGACAGGGGGCATCACTGAAGCTTTCTTT.

This clone occurred a few times. This sequence joins TRBV19 and TRBJ2-1; 8 nucleotides agree with TRBD1. This CDR3 is 13 amino acids long. Germline lookup yields CDR1 LNHDA and CDR2 SQIVND (reference sequence). V shed 2 bases, J shed 7 bases, and the junction held 1 base outside the gene matches. The CDR3 nucleotides read TGTGCCAGTAGTATACAGGGGGCTAATGAGCAGTTCTTC. Translation: CASSIQGANEQFF.

This sequence joins TRBV7-3 and TRBJ2-3; weak D call: TRBD2 (5 bases). This CDR3 contains 14 residues. Germline V lookup: CDR1 SGHTA, CDR2 FQGTGA. Trimming stripped 5 bases from V and 0 bases from J, with 9 bases between. The CDR3 bases are TGTGCCAGCAGCCCACAGCGGAGCACAGATACGCAGTATTTT. Translating gives CASSPQRSTDTQYF.

The V gene is TRBV2, the J gene TRBJ2-3; unclear D gene. Trimming removed 1 base at V and 2 bases at J, with 16 bases between. The CDR3 sequence is 17 residues long. CDR1 SNHLY and CDR2 FYNNEI come from the germline V gene. The CDR3 protein is CASSEVAEPLLTDTQYF. CDR3 sequence (DNA): TGTGCCAGCAGTGAAGTGGCAGAACCACTACTCACAGATACGCAGTATTTT.

The chain joins TRBV30 to TRBJ1-4; D gene ambiguous. Germline lookup yields CDR1 GTSNPN and CDR2 SVGIG (reference sequence). V gave up 3 bases and J gave up 8 bases, with 7 bases separating them. This CDR3 region has 11 residues. The CDR3 spells CAWRLGEKLFF. CDR3 sequence (DNA): TGTGCCTGGAGGCTAGGCGAAAAACTGTTTTTT.

This chain joins TRBV6-5 and TRBJ2-4; 7 bases align to TRBD1. Trimming at V came to 6 bases and at J to 1 base, leaving 3 bases not matched to a gene. CDR1 and CDR2 from the germline V gene are MNHEY and SVGAGI. This CDR3 is 14 amino acids long. As DNA, the CDR3 is TGTGCCAGCAGGAAACAGGGGGCCAAAAACATTCAGTACTTC. The encoded protein is CASRKQGAKNIQYF.